This T cell receptor beta chain was profiled in a study of shared clonotypes between healthy human individuals. Study results and limitations: Shared across a few donors were 5% to 6% of the naive CD4 clonotypes.

Sequencing was performed with immunoSEQ multiplex PCR; in TCRdb, only in-frame clones are kept and a portion is missing. The data hold millions of clones, with 85% to 95% observed a single time. Turning to this clone: Its cognate antigen is unknown.

V was cut by 4 bases and J by 0 bases, with 13 bases left in between. Per the germline V gene, CDR1 is SGHRS and CDR2 is YFSETQ. The CDR3 has 15 amino acids. What was sequenced was naive CD4+ T cells sorted from blood. Subset in this sample: CD45RA+ positively selected. This receptor was obtained from a man younger than 35 in good health. The V call is TRBV5-1, the J call TRBJ1-1, with D tentatively TRBD1 (5 bases). CDR3 amino acids: CASSPGPFMNTEAFF. The CDR3 coding sequence is TGCGCCAGCAGCCCGGGGCCCTTCATGAACACTGAAGCTTTCTTT.